What follows are 20 T cell receptor beta chains derived from one specimen sequenced in a study of regulatory T cells in long-lasting Graves disease. Time point indicated: newly diagnosed GD, antithyroid drugs for less than 3 months. After RNA was extracted from PBMCs, the TCR library was made from it. With iRepertoire HTBI primers and Arm-PCR of CDR3 regions, TCR beta libraries were built. One entry per CDR3 protein, called by TCRdb with MiXCR from the multiplex PCR reads. The sample has around 420,000 distinct CDR3 sequences, roughly 16% seen once; the top ten hold 20% to 25%. Sequencing was performed on peripheral blood mononuclear cells (PBMCs), taken at new diagnosis, from a patient treated with antithyroid drugs. Every receptor here comes from a female donor with Graves disease.

This clonotype was counted ten times or more. J is TRBJ2-1 and V is TRBV7-9; a weak D match, TRBD2 (6 bases). From germline, CDR1 is SEHNR and CDR2 FQNEAQ (reference sequence). The CDR3 has 13 amino acids. Trimming pared 5 bases from V and 3 bases from J, leaving 8 bases between. The CDR3 loop reads CASSPGDYNEQFF. The CDR3 nucleotides are TGTGCCAGCAGCCCGGGGGACTACAATGAGCAGTTCTTC. The entire variable domain, with the rest obtained from reference TRBV7-9 and TRBJ2-1, is as follows: DTGVSQNPRHKITKRGQNVTFRCDPISEHNRLYWYRQTLGQGPEFLTYFQNEAQLEKSRLLSDRFSAERPKGSFSTLEIQRTEQGDSAMYLCASSPGDYNEQFFGPGTRLTVL.

There are many counts of this clonotype. The V gene is TRBV28, the J gene TRBJ2-7; 8 bases agree with TRBD2. CDR3 length equals 17 residues. Germline CDR1 MDHEN, CDR2 SYDVKM. The junction had 13 bases not matched to a gene; V was cut back by 3 bases and J by 3 bases. The CDR3 reads CASSLATGLEYLYEQYF. The CDR3 DNA follows: TGTGCCAGCAGTTTGGCCACGGGACTAGAATACCTCTACGAGCAGTACTTC.

The V gene is TRBV28, the J gene TRBJ1-5; TRBD1 matches 8 bases. V gave up 6 bases and J gave up 0 bases; unmatched junction bases: 4. This CDR3 region has 15 residues. Germline assignment: CDR1 MDHEN and CDR2 SYDVKM. CDR3 protein: CASRLTGDSNQPQHF. CDR3 nucleotide sequence: TGTGCCAGCAGGCTGACAGGGGATAGCAATCAGCCCCAGCATTTT.

This clonotype was counted at least ten times. The chain has TRBV12-3 or TRBV12-4 and TRBJ1-5; 8 bases align to TRBD1. V lost 9 bases to trimming and J lost 2 bases; unmatched junction nucleotides: 6. The CDR3 totals 14 residues. The CDR3 DNA follows: TGTGCCAGTACTTTGACAGGGGGCAATCAGCCCCAGCATTTT. Its protein is CASTLTGGNQPQHF.

The sample holds many counts of this clonotype. Relative to the germline gene, one junction end is altered; a read error may explain this. The gene calls are TRBV11-2 and TRBJ2-7; 7 bases map to TRBD2. Germline-derived CDR1 and CDR2 are SGHAT and FQNNGV. The CDR3 has 15 residues. CDR3: CASGLEPSGSYEQYF. The CDR3 region has the DNA TGTGCCAGCGGCTTAGAGCCTAGCGGCTCCTACGAGCAGTACTTC.

This clonotype was detected a few times. The V gene is TRBV19, the J gene TRBJ1-2; perhaps TRBD1 as D (5 bases). Germline V gene lookup returns CDR1 LNHDA and CDR2 SQIVND (reference sequence). The CDR3 runs 18 residues. Trimming left V 6 bases short and J 1 base short, with 24 bases between. The CDR3 sequence: CASRPNLLTDPFNYGYTF. CDR3 in DNA: TGTGCCAGTAGGCCCAACCTGTTGACAGATCCTTTTAACTATGGCTACACCTTC.

This clonotype was observed at least ten times. V usage is TRBV29-1 and J usage is TRBJ2-1; D might be TRBD1 or TRBD2, each matching 6 bases. The CDR3 extends over 13 amino acids. The V gene's germline CDR1 is SQVTM and CDR2 ANQGSEA. V lost 2 bases, J lost 10 bases, and 15 bases lay in between. DNA of the CDR3: TGCAGCGTTGAAAAGGGGGGCCGTTCGGAGCAGTTCTTC. Translating it yields CSVEKGGRSEQFF.

This clonotype has a handful of counts. The rearrangement joins TRBV28 to TRBJ1-2; possibly TRBD1 for D (6 bases). The V and J ends lost 4 bases and 2 bases respectively, with 11 bases between them. Germline CDR1 MDHEN, CDR2 SYDVKM. This CDR3 has 14 residues. CDR3 sequence: CASSSGQLNYGYTF. The CDR3 DNA follows: TGTGCCAGCAGTTCAGGACAGCTCAACTATGGCTACACCTTC.

In regard to this clonotype: This clone may be a read error of a much larger clone one base away. The rearrangement joins TRBV12-3 or TRBV12-4 to TRBJ2-1; 7 bases are shared with TRBD1. Trimming removed 3 bases from V and 13 bases from J; junction bases left unmatched: 3. The length of the CDR3 is 11 residues. CDR3 bases: TGTGCCAGCAGTTTTCGACAGGGACAGTTCTTC. The encoded protein is CASSFRQGQFF.

This clonotype was counted ten times or more. V gene TRBV13 combines with J gene TRBJ2-1; TRBD1 aligns across 9 bases. V lost 3 bases and J lost 4; bases outside the gene matches: 7. CDR1 is PRHDT, CDR2 FYEKMQ, per germline (reference sequence). This CDR3 comprises 16 residues. CDR3 amino acids: CASSFAGGQGYNEQFF. The CDR3 bases are TGTGCCAGCAGCTTTGCGGGTGGACAGGGGTACAATGAGCAGTTCTTC.

This clonotype showed up many times. This rearrangement joins TRBV18 to TRBJ1-2, with TRBD1 as a possible D gene (5 bases). The CDR3 runs to 14 residues. CDR1 is KGHSH and CDR2 is LQKENI in the germline V gene. The V end lost 1 base, the J end lost 3 bases, and 9 bases lay between the germline ends. The CDR3 spells CASSPQDTDYGYTF. DNA of the CDR3: TGTGCCAGCTCACCACAGGACACTGACTATGGCTACACCTTC.

This clonotype turned up a few times. The junction and the germline gene differ at one end; a read error may be behind it. The chain combines TRBV27 with TRBJ2-3; 8 nucleotides align to TRBD1. The CDR3 has 14 residues. The germline gives CDR1 MNHEY, CDR2 SMNVEV (reference sequence). CDR3 amino acids: CASRDRAFTDTRYF. CDR3 DNA sequence: TGTGCCAGCAGGGACAGGGCCTTCACAGATACGCGGTATTTT.

This clonotype was detected only a few times. J is TRBJ2-3 and V is TRBV5-6, with D maybe TRBD2 (5 bases). The CDR3 length is 15 residues. V lost 4 bases, J lost 4 bases, and 16 bases lay in between. Per germline, CDR1 SGHDT and CDR2 YYEEEE. CDR3 protein: CASSPWRWRADTQYF. Written as DNA, the CDR3 is TGTGCCAGCAGCCCGTGGCGGTGGCGGGCAGATACGCAGTATTTT.

In the case of this clonotype: This may arise from a read error, as a much more abundant clone is one base away. V gene TRBV20-1 combines with J gene TRBJ2-1; 9 positions agree with TRBD2. CDR1 and CDR2 (germline): DFQATT, SNEGSKA (reference sequence). The CDR3 runs 16 residues. The chain's CDR3 is CSASREAGGPFNEQSF. The CDR3 DNA follows: TGCAGTGCTAGTAGGGAGGCGGGAGGGCCTTTCAATGAGCAGTCCTTC.

This clonotype was seen a handful of times. The rearrangement uses TRBV20-1 and TRBJ2-5, with 11 bases identical to TRBD1. The CDR3 is made up of 16 amino acids. Germline V gives CDR1 DFQATT, CDR2 SNEGSKA (reference sequence). Trimming removed 5 bases from V and 5 bases from J; junction bases left unmatched: 13. The CDR3 protein is CSAGGLRTGGDETQYF. CDR3 bases: TGCAGTGCTGGGGGGTTAAGGACAGGGGGCGATGAGACCCAGTACTTC.

This clonotype was recorded at least ten times. One end of the junction does not line up with germline, which may come from a read error. This chain connects TRBV7-9 to TRBJ2-5, with 7 bases aligning to TRBD2. Germline CDR1 SEHNR, CDR2 FQNEAQ (reference sequence). CDR3 length: 14 amino acids. CDR3 nucleotides: TGTGCCAGCAGCCTAGCGGAGACACAAGAGACCCAGTACTTC. Protein product: CASSLAETQETQYF.

A few counts support this clonotype. V is TRBV20-1 and J is TRBJ1-1, with D perhaps matching TRBD1 (5 bases). CDR1 is DFQATT and CDR2 is SNEGSKA in the germline V gene (reference sequence). The CDR3 runs 13 residues. V dropped 3 bases and J dropped 3 bases, with 11 bases sitting between them. The CDR3, as DNA: TGCAGTGCTAGTAGCAGGGCCTACACTGAAGCTTTCTTT. Its protein product is CSASSRAYTEAFF.

This clonotype was detected ten times or more. The J gene is TRBJ2-7, the V gene TRBV5-6; 7 bases are a match to TRBD1. Germline CDR1 and CDR2: SGHDT and YYEEEE. The CDR3 loop spans 12 amino acids. The V segment lost 5 bases and the J segment 3 bases; nucleotides outside the gene matches: 2. CDR3 DNA: TGTGCCAGCAGTACAGGGGACTACGAGCAGTACTTC. This codes for CASSTGDYEQYF.

This clonotype was observed at least ten times. The chain is built from TRBV2 and TRBJ1-2; TRBD1 aligns across 9 bases. The CDR3 has 14 amino acids. Trimming cost V 6 bases and J 5 bases; bases outside gene matches: 7. Germline V lookup: CDR1 SNHLY, CDR2 FYNNEI. The CDR3 spells CASRLDRGGYGYTF. DNA of the CDR3: TGTGCCAGCAGATTGGACAGGGGAGGGTATGGCTACACCTTC.

This clonotype was detected only a few times. The CDR3 nucleotides are TGTGCCACCAGCAGATACCGGGACTCCAACGGGGAGCTGTTTTTT. Protein sequence: CATSRYRDSNGELFF. This sequence joins TRBV15 and TRBJ2-2; tentatively, D is TRBD2 (6 bases). CDR1 and CDR2 from the germline V gene are LNHNV and YYDKDF (reference sequence). This CDR3 contains 15 residues. The V end was cut by 2 bases, the J end by 7 bases, with 14 bases between.